The present T cell receptor (beta chain) was sequenced within a study of shared clonotypes between healthy human individuals. In the study overall: Donors had three CD4 naive, three CD4 memory, two CD8 naive and one CD8 memory plate apiece.

This CDR3 is built from 13 residues. Trimming removed 3 bases from V and 5 bases from J, with 10 bases in between. In germline, CDR1 is SGHAT, CDR2 FQNNGV. Method: immunoSEQ multiplex PCR; TCRdb's copy keeps in-frame clones and lacks some. Here the sample spans roughly 2 million clones, around 95% being singletons. The chain employs TRBV11-2 and TRBJ2-5; a possible D gene is TRBD2 (6 bases). This clonotype was obtained from a man aged 18 to 29 in good health. Sequenced input: naive CD4+ T cells sorted from blood. Subset specified: CD45RA+ positively selected. CDR3 residues: CASSFGGMETQYF. CDR3 DNA: TGTGCCAGCAGCTTTGGAGGGATGGAGACCCAGTACTTC.